This TCR beta chain derives from a study of blood T cell repertoires in COVID-19. This clone was observed a handful of times. This CDR3 is built from 14 residues. CDR1 and CDR2 (germline): MGHRA, YSYEKL. Trimming stripped 0 bases from V and 6 bases from J, with 12 bases between. Clones were read by immunoSEQ multiplex PCR, and TCRdb kept only the in-frame ones, dropping some. The table shows 30,000 or so clones, with 65% to 90% occurring only once. The sample comprised peripheral blood. This TCR was sampled from a man at least 80 years old with active COVID-19. The chain has TRBV4-1 and TRBJ2-7; D not resolved. The CDR3 DNA sequence: TGCGCCAGCAGCCAAGATAGACTCCTCTCCGAGCAGTACTTC. Translating it yields CASSQDRLLSEQYF.